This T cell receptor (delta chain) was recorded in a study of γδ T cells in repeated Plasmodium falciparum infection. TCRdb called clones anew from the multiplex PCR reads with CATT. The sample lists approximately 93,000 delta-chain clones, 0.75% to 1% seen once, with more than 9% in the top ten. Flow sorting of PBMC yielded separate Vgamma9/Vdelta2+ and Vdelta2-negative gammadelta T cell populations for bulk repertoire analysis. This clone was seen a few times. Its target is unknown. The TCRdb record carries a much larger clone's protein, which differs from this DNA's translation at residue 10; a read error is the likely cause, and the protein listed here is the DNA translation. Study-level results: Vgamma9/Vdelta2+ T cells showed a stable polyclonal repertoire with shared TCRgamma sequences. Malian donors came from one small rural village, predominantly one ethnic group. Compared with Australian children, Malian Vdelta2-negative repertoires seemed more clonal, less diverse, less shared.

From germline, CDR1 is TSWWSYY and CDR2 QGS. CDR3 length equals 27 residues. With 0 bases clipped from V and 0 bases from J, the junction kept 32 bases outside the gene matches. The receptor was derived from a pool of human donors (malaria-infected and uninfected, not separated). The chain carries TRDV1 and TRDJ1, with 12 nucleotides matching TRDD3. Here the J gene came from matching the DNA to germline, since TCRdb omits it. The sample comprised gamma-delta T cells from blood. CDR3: CALGELVRGAYTKRTGGYLRHTDKLIF. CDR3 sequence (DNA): TGTGCTCTTGGGGAACTTGTAAGAGGGGCGTATACGAAACGTACTGGGGGATACTTAAGGCACACCGATAAACTCATCTTT.